Shown below are 10 T cell receptor beta chains from a single sample sequenced in a study of blood T cells in healthy people across ages. Next came a second PCR, run for about 7 to 11 cycles, which used a sample-barcoded 5' primer along with a J-beta primer mix. TCRdb re-derived calls from the 5' RACE reads in MiXCR, one entry per CDR3 protein. Among 1.8 million or so distinct CDR3 sequences listed, about 39% were seen once. Sequences were obtained from blood. All receptors come from a human donor in good health.

The chain has TRBV4-3 and TRBJ2-5, with 7 bases that match TRBD1. This CDR3 region has 14 residues. Trimming took 1 base from V and 5 from J; bases not matched to a gene: 4. The germline CDR1 and CDR2 sequences are LGHNA and YSLEER. The CDR3 region is CASSQGQGSETQYF. CDR3 in DNA: TGCGCCAGCAGCCAAGGACAGGGAAGTGAGACCCAGTACTTC.

This chain uses TRBV6-2 or TRBV6-3 with TRBJ2-4; TRBD1 agrees at 7 bases. After removal of 6 bases from V and 1 base from J, the junction contained 9 bases not matched to a gene. Per the germline V gene, CDR1 is MNHEY and CDR2 is SVGEGT. This CDR3 is 16 amino acids long. The CDR3 loop reads CASRNGQDWAKNIQYF. The CDR3 DNA sequence: TGTGCCAGCAGGAACGGACAGGACTGGGCCAAAAACATTCAGTACTTC.

Worth noting for this clonotype: A read error may be the cause here, since a much bigger clone is one base away. CDR3 sequence (DNA): TGTGCCAGCTCACCACTGGGGGGGACCACAGATACGCGGTATTTT. Translating it yields CASSPLGGTTDTRYF. This chain joins TRBV18 and TRBJ2-3, with 7 nucleotides matching TRBD2. CDR1 and CDR2 from the germline V gene are KGHSH and LQKENI. This CDR3 is built from 15 residues.

This clonotype showed up just a few times. The chain links TRBV28 to TRBJ2-5, with TRBD2 as a possible D gene (6 bases). Germline V gives CDR1 MDHEN, CDR2 SYDVKM. The CDR3 has 15 residues. Trimming pared 3 bases from V and 2 bases from J, leaving 13 bases between. CDR3 protein: CASSFRAGPQETQYF. CDR3 nucleotide sequence: TGTGCCAGCAGTTTTAGGGCGGGGCCACAAGAGACCCAGTACTTC.

This chain joins TRBV3-1 and TRBJ1-5, with a tentative D call TRBD1 (5 bases). Germline V lookup: CDR1 LGHDT, CDR2 YNNKEL (reference sequence). The CDR3 is 15 amino acids. The V gene lost 3 bases and the J gene lost 7 bases, with 16 bases spanning the gap. The CDR3 region is CASSHTTPGRQPQHF. CDR3 coding DNA: TGTGCCAGCAGCCATACAACTCCAGGGCGACAGCCCCAGCATTTT.

V is TRBV14 and J is TRBJ2-7; tentatively, D is TRBD2 (6 bases). With the DNA end fitting TRBJ2-5 better, the J assignment may be wrong. The CDR3 is 15 residues long. Germline CDR1 is SGHDN and CDR2 is FVKESK. CDR3 sequence (DNA): TGTGCCAGCAGCCAGGACTCCGGAGGGACGGAGACCCAGTACTTC. Its translation is CASSQDSGGTETQYF.

This clonotype occurred a few times. The chain joins TRBV5-1 to TRBJ2-3; 9 bases fit TRBD2. The J segment lost 2 bases and the V segment lost 4 bases, leaving 5 bases of the junction unmatched. The CDR3 length is 15 residues. The germline gives CDR1 SGHRS, CDR2 YFSETQ. The CDR3, as DNA: TGCGCCAGCAGCATAGGACTAGCGATCACAGATACGCAGTATTTT. This translates into CASSIGLAITDTQYF.

V usage is TRBV27 and J usage is TRBJ2-4; D remains unclear. CDR3 length: 15 residues. With 8 bases removed from V and 1 base from J, the gap between germline ends came to 15 bases. Germline values: CDR1 MNHEY, CDR2 SMNVEV (reference sequence). CDR3: CASGIIALAKNIQYF. CDR3 nucleotides: TGTGCCAGCGGAATTATCGCCCTGGCCAAAAACATTCAGTACTTC.

This chain joins TRBV4-2 and TRBJ1-5; unclear D gene. The V gene lost 2 bases and the J gene lost 5 bases, with 13 bases spanning the gap. The CDR3 runs to 15 residues. Germline V CDR1 and CDR2: LGHNA, YNFKEQ. The CDR3 nucleotides are TGTGCCAGCAGCCAAATCCTGGTTGCGGATCAGCCCCAGCATTTT. It translates to CASSQILVADQPQHF.

The chain recombines TRBV20-1 with TRBJ1-1; the D is unclear. CDR3 length equals 9 residues. Trimming took off 7 bases at V and 6 bases at J, with 6 bases between the two ends. The germline V gene encodes CDR1 DFQATT and CDR2 SNEGSKA (reference sequence). The CDR3 DNA is TGCAGTGTGTCCCCTGAAGCTTTCTTT. Translating gives CSVSPEAFF.